These 21 T cell receptor beta chains share one sample of origin, sequenced in a study of blood T cells in healthy people across ages (dated by TCRdb to about 2015). Libraries were built with 5' RACE. Sequencing was carried out with an Illumina HiSeq 2500. A second PCR of about 6 to 12 cycles was run with a J-beta primer mix and a sample-barcoded 5' primer. TCRdb redid the processing of the public reads, applying fastp at Q25 and MiXCR, and retained in-frame beta chains. Here each entry gathers all rows of one CDR3 protein and keeps the most common genes and DNA. The sample yields some 800,000 distinct CDR3 sequences; under 45% were counted once. Roughly 18% of the sample lies in the top ten. Sequenced: blood. All receptors derive from a man in his fifties or sixties in good health.

This clonotype was counted between two and nine times. The chain carries TRBV7-4 and TRBJ1-5; 7 nucleotides align to TRBD1. The J segment lost 3 bases and the V segment lost 1 base, leaving 3 bases of the junction unmatched. CDR3 size: 15 residues. CDR1 is SGHVT, CDR2 SQSDAQ, per germline. The CDR3 here is CASSLVGTVNQPQHF. CDR3 bases: TGTGCCAGCAGCTTAGTCGGGACAGTCAATCAGCCCCAGCATTTT.

This rearrangement joins TRBV19 to TRBJ1-6; perhaps TRBD1 as D (6 bases). Trimming removed 4 bases at V and 7 bases at J, with 11 bases between. The length of the CDR3 is 14 residues. Germline V gene sequence: CDR1 LNHDA, CDR2 SQIVND (reference sequence). The CDR3 spells CASSNPQGNSPLHF. CDR3 DNA: TGTGCCAGTAGTAATCCACAGGGCAATTCACCCCTCCACTTT.

In this sample, this clonotype turned up a few times. This chain joins TRBV11-3 and TRBJ2-7; D could derive from TRBD1 or TRBD2 (6 bases each). The V end lost 1 base, the J end lost 3 bases, and 13 bases lay between the germline ends. This CDR3 is 15 amino acids long. Germline assignment: CDR1 SGHNT and CDR2 YENEEA. The DNA for the CDR3 is TGTGCCAGCAGCTTAGGGGCCGGGGGCCGCTACGAGCAGTACTTC. This encodes CASSLGAGGRYEQYF.

The chain carries TRBV11-2 and TRBJ2-5, with D possibly TRBD1 on 5 matching bases. The CDR3 extends over 14 amino acids. The germline gives CDR1 SGHAT, CDR2 FQNNGV. The ends were cut back, 3 bases at V and 1 base at J, with 9 bases in the middle. The CDR3 DNA follows: TGTGCCAGCAGCTTCGACAGCTTCCAAGAGACCCAGTACTTC. Translated, it gives CASSFDSFQETQYF.

This clonotype was picked up a small number of times. The genes are TRBV5-1 and TRBJ1-2; D not certain. This CDR3 comprises 15 residues. Germline CDR1 reads SGHRS; CDR2 reads YFSETQ. V shed 4 bases and J shed 4 bases, with 17 bases lying between them. Here the CDR3 reads CASSPHNGQVYGYTF. For the CDR3, the DNA is TGCGCCAGCAGCCCGCATAATGGGCAGGTCTATGGCTACACCTTC.

The J gene is TRBJ2-5, the V gene TRBV2, with TRBD2 matching over 11 bases. This CDR3 is 15 amino acids long. Germline CDR1 is SNHLY and CDR2 is FYNNEI. The junction had 11 bases not matched to a gene; V was cut back by 8 bases and J by 6 bases. DNA for the CDR3: TGTGCCAGCGCACCGGGACTAGCGGCCCCAAAGACCCAGTACTTC. It codes for CASAPGLAAPKTQYF.

This chain links TRBV5-1 with TRBJ2-3; D may be TRBD1 or TRBD2 (5 bases each). V lost 1 base and J lost 4, with 10 bases in between. From germline, CDR1 is SGHRS and CDR2 YFSETQ. This CDR3 contains 14 residues. CDR3 DNA: TGCGCCAGCAGCTTGCCAGGGACCGCAGATACGCAGTATTTT. Amino acid sequence: CASSLPGTADTQYF.

Regarding this clonotype: At one boundary the junction diverges from the germline segment, which might be a read error. The chain couples TRBV19 to TRBJ2-4, with 7 nucleotides matching TRBD2. Germline CDR1 LNHDA, CDR2 SQIVND (reference sequence). CDR3 length: 18 amino acids. CDR3 coding DNA: TGTGCCGGTAGTATAGCGCCGGTCGGGGGGTCGGTCAAAAACATTCAGTACTTC. Protein product: CAGSIAPVGGSVKNIQYF.

The CDR3 protein is CASKPGLEDTQYF. CDR3 DNA sequence: TGTGCCAGCAAGCCGGGACTAGAGGATACGCAGTATTTT. The V gene is TRBV27, the J gene TRBJ2-3; TRBD2 agrees at 8 bases. The germline gives CDR1 MNHEY, CDR2 SMNVEV (reference sequence). The CDR3 consists of 13 residues. J lost 6 bases, V lost 7 bases, and 6 bases had no gene match.

This clonotype appeared a few times. The chain is built from TRBV3-1 and TRBJ2-7; a weak D match, TRBD2 (5 bases). The V gene's germline CDR1 is LGHDT and CDR2 YNNKEL (reference sequence). With 4 bases removed from V and 2 bases from J, the gap between germline ends came to 15 bases. CDR3 length: 15 amino acids. This CDR3 reads CASSPTGSRTYEQYF. The CDR3 nucleotides read TGTGCCAGCAGCCCGACGGGGAGTCGTACCTACGAGCAGTACTTC.

This chain connects TRBV12-3 or TRBV12-4 to TRBJ1-5; D is unclear. V was cut by 3 bases and J by 5 bases, with 5 bases left in between. The CDR3 covers 12 residues. For the CDR3, the DNA is TGTGCCAGCAGTTTTAGTTATCAGCCCCAGCATTTT. Protein product: CASSFSYQPQHF.

The chain couples TRBV7-2 to TRBJ2-5, with 8 positions matching TRBD2. The CDR3 runs to 16 residues. Germline V CDR1 and CDR2: SGHTA, FQGNSA. V lost 5 bases, J lost 5 bases, and 13 bases stayed unmatched. This CDR3 reads CASSRGPSSGGETQYF. CDR3 sequence (DNA): TGTGCCAGCAGCAGAGGCCCTTCCTCGGGGGGGGAGACCCAGTACTTC.

This clonotype was detected only once. The rearrangement joins TRBV20-1 to TRBJ2-3; 11 nucleotides match TRBD2. The V and J ends lost 6 bases and 7 bases, in that order; junction bases with no gene match: 15. Germline-derived CDR1 and CDR2 are DFQATT and SNEGSKA (reference sequence). The CDR3 covers 16 residues. CDR3 residues: CSAPPTLAGGGNTQYF. The CDR3 region has the DNA TGCAGTGCCCCACCTACCCTAGCGGGGGGTGGGAATACGCAGTATTTT.

This clonotype was observed a handful of times. This sequence joins TRBV20-1 and TRBJ2-1; D assignment may be TRBD1 or TRBD2 (5 bases each). Germline V gene data show CDR1 as DFQATT and CDR2 as SNEGSKA (reference sequence). The CDR3 is made up of 15 amino acids. Trimming stripped 6 bases from V and 0 bases from J, with 15 bases between. For the CDR3, the DNA is TGCAGTGCCAACGAGGGACCCAGCTCCTACAATGAGCAGTTCTTC. Protein product: CSANEGPSSYNEQFF.

V is TRBV5-6 and J is TRBJ2-4; D is uncertain. The CDR3 runs to 11 residues. Germline assignment: CDR1 SGHDT and CDR2 YYEEEE. V lost 4 bases to trimming and J lost 5 bases, with 4 bases between them. CDR3 sequence (DNA): TGTGCCAGCAGCCGGGAAAACATTCAGTACTTC. It encodes CASSRENIQYF.

This clonotype was recorded a few times. The rearrangement uses TRBV4-3 and TRBJ2-3; TRBD2 agrees at 9 bases. Germline V gene lookup returns CDR1 LGHNA and CDR2 YSLEER. This CDR3 contains 18 residues. V trimming: 3 bases; J trimming: 0 bases; junction bases outside the gene matches: 10. CDR3 in DNA: TGCGCCAGCAGCCACCTCGTGGGGGCGGGGGGGAGCACAGATACGCAGTATTTT. Residues: CASSHLVGAGGSTDTQYF.

The genes are TRBV20-1 and TRBJ2-3; no clear D gene. The V end lost 0 bases, the J end lost 2 bases, and 3 bases lay between the germline ends. This CDR3 has 12 amino acids. Germline loops: CDR1 DFQATT, CDR2 SNEGSKA (reference sequence). CDR3 in amino acids: CSAREYTDTQYF. DNA of the CDR3: TGCAGTGCTAGAGAGTACACAGATACGCAGTATTTT.

This clonotype occurred a few times. The chain combines TRBV28 with TRBJ1-2; possible D gene TRBD1, 5 bases. CDR3 length: 15 residues. Germline V gene sequence: CDR1 MDHEN, CDR2 SYDVKM. V lost 4 bases and J 2 bases, leaving 14 bases between the germline ends. CDR3 in DNA: TGTGCCAGCAGTTCTCCTCCCGACAGCAACTATGGCTACACCTTC. Its translation is CASSSPPDSNYGYTF.

V is TRBV20-1 and J is TRBJ2-5, with D hard to call. Germline V lookup: CDR1 DFQATT, CDR2 SNEGSKA (reference sequence). This CDR3 has 12 residues. Trimming left V 5 bases short and J 2 bases short, with 9 bases between. CDR3 DNA: TGCAGTGCTGTAAGGTCGCAAGAGACCCAGTACTTC. It translates to CSAVRSQETQYF.

This clonotype appeared once. This rearrangement joins TRBV20-1 to TRBJ2-3, with D perhaps TRBD1 (5 bases). CDR3 length equals 12 residues. V was pared by 7 bases and J by 5 bases, with 13 bases between. The germline CDR1 and CDR2 sequences are DFQATT and SNEGSKA (reference sequence). For the CDR3, the DNA is TGCAGTGTTGTGGGGCCGGGAGATACGCAGTATTTT. As protein: CSVVGPGDTQYF.

The rearrangement uses TRBV12-3 or TRBV12-4 and TRBJ2-3; D is possibly TRBD1 or TRBD2 (5 bases each). V was cut by 6 bases and J by 4 bases, with 14 bases left in between. The CDR3 has 14 amino acids. CDR3 sequence: CASRKRRGADTQYF. In DNA, the CDR3 is TGTGCCAGCAGGAAGAGACGGGGCGCAGATACGCAGTATTTT.